The 8 T cell receptor beta chains below come from one sample, sequenced in a study of blood T cell repertoires in COVID-19. Assay used: immunoSEQ multiplex PCR; TCRdb lists only in-frame clones, some missing. The table lists about 46,000 clones, 70% to 90% of them singletons. Input material: peripheral blood. These receptors originate from a human donor in a cohort sampled during active COVID-19. The donor label of this sample is uncertain.

This chain links TRBV19 with TRBJ1-2; D may be TRBD1 (6 bases). V lost 3 bases to trimming and J lost 9 bases, with 14 bases between them. Germline V gives CDR1 LNHDA, CDR2 SQIVND (reference sequence). CDR3 length: 13 amino acids. The CDR3 region is CASSIGTTASYTF. DNA for the CDR3: TGTGCCAGTAGTATTGGGACAACAGCGAGCTACACCTTC.

The gene calls are TRBV5-6 and TRBJ1-4; D gene unclear. Trimming removed 4 bases at V and 7 bases at J, with 8 bases between. CDR1 is SGHDT, CDR2 YYEEEE, per germline. The CDR3 contains 12 residues. The CDR3 spells CASSIQFEKLFF. The DNA of the CDR3 is TGTGCCAGCAGCATCCAGTTTGAAAAACTGTTTTTT.

This chain joins TRBV5-4 and TRBJ2-3, with D maybe TRBD1 (6 bases). Germline V gene sequence: CDR1 SGHNT, CDR2 YYREEE (reference sequence). V dropped 2 bases and J dropped 2 bases, with 12 bases sitting between them. The length of the CDR3 is 15 residues. CDR3 amino acids: CASSFQGGSTDTQYF. CDR3 nucleotide sequence: TGTGCCAGCAGCTTTCAAGGGGGATCCACAGATACGCAGTATTTT.

The chain couples TRBV2 to TRBJ2-5, with 11 bases fitting TRBD2. This CDR3 is built from 17 residues. Germline CDR1 SNHLY, CDR2 FYNNEI. The J segment lost 2 bases and the V segment lost 4 bases, leaving 9 bases of the junction unmatched. This CDR3 is CASSVLTSGGLQETQYF. DNA of the CDR3: TGTGCCAGCAGTGTTCTTACTAGCGGGGGCCTGCAAGAGACCCAGTACTTC.

V usage is TRBV10-3 and J usage is TRBJ1-3; 9 bases fit TRBD1. The length of the CDR3 is 15 residues. The ends lost 2 bases at V and 4 bases at J; junction bases unmatched: 3. The germline V gene encodes CDR1 ENHRY and CDR2 SYGVKD. CDR3 coding DNA: TGTGCCATCAGTGAGGGGACAGGGTACGGAAACACCATATATTTT. Its translation is CAISEGTGYGNTIYF.

This clone was counted a single time. The CDR3 is CASSLDRNTGELFF. CDR3 DNA: TGTGCCAGCAGTTTAGACAGAAACACCGGGGAGCTGTTTTTT. The rearrangement links TRBV28 to TRBJ2-2, with a possible D match to TRBD1 (5 bases). This CDR3 has 14 residues. CDR1 and CDR2 from the germline V gene are MDHEN and SYDVKM. V lost 2 bases, J lost 2 bases, and 6 bases lay in between. Full variable domain (missing parts from reference TRBV28 and TRBJ2-2): DVKVTQSSRYLVKRTGEKVFLECVQDMDHENMFWYRQDPGLGLRLIYFSYDVKMKEKGDIPEGYSVSREKKERFSLILESASTNQTSMYLCASSLDRNTGELFFGEGSRLTVL.

This chain connects TRBV4-3 to TRBJ2-7; a possible D gene is TRBD2 (6 bases). CDR1 LGHNA and CDR2 YSLEER come from the germline V gene. The CDR3 runs to 16 residues. V dropped 0 bases and J dropped 2 bases, with 14 bases sitting between them. CDR3 amino acids: CASSQDPRGFTYEQYF. The DNA of the CDR3 is TGCGCCAGCAGCCAAGATCCCCGGGGGTTCACCTACGAGCAGTACTTC.

The rearrangement uses TRBV4-1 and TRBJ2-5; 10 positions agree with TRBD2. Germline V gives CDR1 MGHRA, CDR2 YSYEKL. J gave up 7 bases and V 3 bases, and 14 bases lay outside the gene matches. This CDR3 comprises 17 residues. The CDR3: CASSQGLAGAAGGTQYF. The CDR3, as DNA: TGCGCCAGCAGCCAGGGGCTAGCGGGGGCCGCTGGTGGGACCCAGTACTTC.